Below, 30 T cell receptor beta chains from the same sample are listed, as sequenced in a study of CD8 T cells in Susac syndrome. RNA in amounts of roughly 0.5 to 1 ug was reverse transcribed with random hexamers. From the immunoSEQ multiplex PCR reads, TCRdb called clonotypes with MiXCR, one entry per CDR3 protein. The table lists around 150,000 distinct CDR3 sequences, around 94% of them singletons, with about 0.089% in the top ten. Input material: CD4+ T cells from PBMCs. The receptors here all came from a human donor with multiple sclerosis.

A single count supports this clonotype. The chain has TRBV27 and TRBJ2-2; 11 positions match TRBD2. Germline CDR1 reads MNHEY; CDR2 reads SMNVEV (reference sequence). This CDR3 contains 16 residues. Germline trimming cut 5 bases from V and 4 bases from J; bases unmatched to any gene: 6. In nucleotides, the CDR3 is TGTGCCAGCAGTAAACTAGCGGGAGTTTCCACCGGGGAGCTGTTTTTT. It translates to CASSKLAGVSTGELFF.

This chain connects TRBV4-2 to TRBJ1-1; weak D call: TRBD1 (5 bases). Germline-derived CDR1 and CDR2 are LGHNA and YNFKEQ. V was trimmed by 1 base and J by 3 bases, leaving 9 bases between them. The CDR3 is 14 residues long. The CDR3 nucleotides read TGTGCCAGCAGCCAAGCTGGGGGGGACACTGAAGCTTTCTTT. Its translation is CASSQAGGDTEAFF.

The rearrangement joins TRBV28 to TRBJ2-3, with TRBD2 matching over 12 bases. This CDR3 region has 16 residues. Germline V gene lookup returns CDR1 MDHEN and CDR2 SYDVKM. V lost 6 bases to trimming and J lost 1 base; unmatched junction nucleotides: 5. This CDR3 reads CASSPSGRAGTDTQYF. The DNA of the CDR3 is TGTGCCAGCAGCCCTAGCGGGAGGGCCGGCACAGATACGCAGTATTTT.

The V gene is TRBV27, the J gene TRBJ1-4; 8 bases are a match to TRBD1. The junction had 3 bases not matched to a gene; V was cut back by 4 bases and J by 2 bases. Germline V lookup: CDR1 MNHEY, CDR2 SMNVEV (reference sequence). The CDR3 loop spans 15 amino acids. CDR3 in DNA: TGTGCCAGCAGTTCCCGACAGGGGACTAATGAAAAACTGTTTTTT. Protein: CASSSRQGTNEKLFF.

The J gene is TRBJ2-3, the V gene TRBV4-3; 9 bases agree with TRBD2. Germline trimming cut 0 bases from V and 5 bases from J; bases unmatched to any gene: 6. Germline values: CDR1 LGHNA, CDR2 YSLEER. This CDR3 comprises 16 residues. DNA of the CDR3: TGCGCCAGCAGCCAAGAACTAGCGGGCAGATTAGATACGCAGTATTTT. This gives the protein CASSQELAGRLDTQYF.

The CDR3 loop is CASTTGADGYTF. CDR3 in DNA: TGTGCCAGCACGACCGGGGCGGATGGCTACACCTTC. The chain recombines TRBV6-6 with TRBJ1-2; D possibly corresponds to TRBD1 (5 bases). There are 12 residues in the CDR3. Germline loops: CDR1 MNHNY, CDR2 SVGAGI (reference sequence). V was cut by 7 bases and J by 6 bases, with 12 bases left in between.

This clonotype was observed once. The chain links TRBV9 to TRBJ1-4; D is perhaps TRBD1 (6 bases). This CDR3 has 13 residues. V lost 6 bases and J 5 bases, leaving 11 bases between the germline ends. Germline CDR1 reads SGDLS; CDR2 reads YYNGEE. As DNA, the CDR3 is TGTGCCAGCACGACAGGCGTGAATGAAAAACTGTTTTTT. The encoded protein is CASTTGVNEKLFF.

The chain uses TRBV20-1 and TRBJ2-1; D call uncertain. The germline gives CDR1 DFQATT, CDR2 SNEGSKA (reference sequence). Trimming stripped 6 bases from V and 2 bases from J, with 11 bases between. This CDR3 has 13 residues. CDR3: CSAMGSTYNEQFF. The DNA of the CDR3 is TGCAGTGCAATGGGCTCAACCTACAATGAGCAGTTCTTC.

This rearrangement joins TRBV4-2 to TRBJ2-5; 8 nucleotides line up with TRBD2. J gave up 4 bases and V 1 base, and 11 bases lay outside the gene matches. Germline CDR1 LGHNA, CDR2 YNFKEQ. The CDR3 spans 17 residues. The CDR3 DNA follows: TGTGCCAGCAGCCAAGGTGGGAGCGGGAGTGTGGCAGAGACCCAGTACTTC. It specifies CASSQGGSGSVAETQYF.

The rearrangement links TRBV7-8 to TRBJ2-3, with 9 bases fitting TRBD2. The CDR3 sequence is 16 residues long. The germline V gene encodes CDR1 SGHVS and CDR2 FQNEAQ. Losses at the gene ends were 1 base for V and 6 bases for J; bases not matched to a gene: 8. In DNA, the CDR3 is TGTGCCAGCAGCTTAGTCGGCGGGAGGGCCAGCGATACGCAGTATTTT. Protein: CASSLVGGRASDTQYF.

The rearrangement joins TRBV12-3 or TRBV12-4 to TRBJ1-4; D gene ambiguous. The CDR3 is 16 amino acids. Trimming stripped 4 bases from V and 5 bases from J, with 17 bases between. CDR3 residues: CASSSHMGFANEKLFF. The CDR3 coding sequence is TGTGCCAGCAGTTCCCACATGGGGTTCGCGAATGAAAAACTGTTTTTT.

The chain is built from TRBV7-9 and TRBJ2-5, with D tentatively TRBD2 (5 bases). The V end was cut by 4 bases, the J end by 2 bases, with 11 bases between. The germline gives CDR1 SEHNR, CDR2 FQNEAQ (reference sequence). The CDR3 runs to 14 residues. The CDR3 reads CASSSDWRQETQYF. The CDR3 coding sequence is TGTGCCAGCAGCTCGGACTGGCGTCAAGAGACCCAGTACTTC.

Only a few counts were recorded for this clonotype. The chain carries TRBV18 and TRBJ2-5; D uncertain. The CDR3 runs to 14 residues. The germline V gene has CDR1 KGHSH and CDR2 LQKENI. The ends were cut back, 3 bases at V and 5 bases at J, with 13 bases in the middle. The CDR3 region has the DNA TGTGCCAGCTCACCCCCAGGCCTGAAGGAGACCCAGTACTTC. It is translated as CASSPPGLKETQYF.

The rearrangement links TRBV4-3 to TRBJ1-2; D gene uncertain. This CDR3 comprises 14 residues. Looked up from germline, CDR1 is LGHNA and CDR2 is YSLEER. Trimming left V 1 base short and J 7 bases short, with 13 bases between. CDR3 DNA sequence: TGCGCCAGCAGCCAAGGATTGATGGAGGGTGGCTACACCTTC. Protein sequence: CASSQGLMEGGYTF.

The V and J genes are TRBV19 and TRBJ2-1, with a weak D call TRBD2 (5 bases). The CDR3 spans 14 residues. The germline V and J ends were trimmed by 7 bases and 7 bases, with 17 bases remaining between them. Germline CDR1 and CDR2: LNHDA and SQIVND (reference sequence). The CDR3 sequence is CASNLRGQWNEQFF. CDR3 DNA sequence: TGTGCCAGTAACCTAAGAGGGCAGTGGAATGAGCAGTTCTTC.

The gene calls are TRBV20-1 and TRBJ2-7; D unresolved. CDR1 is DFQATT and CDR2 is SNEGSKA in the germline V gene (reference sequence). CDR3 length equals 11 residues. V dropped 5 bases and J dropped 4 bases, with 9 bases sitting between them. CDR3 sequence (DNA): TGCAGTGCTGGTTCCCTATACGAGCAGTACTTC. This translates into CSAGSLYEQYF.

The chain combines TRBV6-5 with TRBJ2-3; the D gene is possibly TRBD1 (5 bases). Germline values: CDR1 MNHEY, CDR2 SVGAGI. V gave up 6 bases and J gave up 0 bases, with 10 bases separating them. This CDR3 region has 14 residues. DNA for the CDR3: TGTGCCAGCAGCCGTGACAGAAGCACAGATACGCAGTATTTT. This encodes CASSRDRSTDTQYF.

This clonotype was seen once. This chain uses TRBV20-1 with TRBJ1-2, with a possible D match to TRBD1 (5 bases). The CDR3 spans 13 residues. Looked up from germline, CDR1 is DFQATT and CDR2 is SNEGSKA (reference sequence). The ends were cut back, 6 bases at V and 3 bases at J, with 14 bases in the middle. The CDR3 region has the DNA TGCAGTGCCGTACGGGACCGAGACTATGGCTACACCTTC. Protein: CSAVRDRDYGYTF.

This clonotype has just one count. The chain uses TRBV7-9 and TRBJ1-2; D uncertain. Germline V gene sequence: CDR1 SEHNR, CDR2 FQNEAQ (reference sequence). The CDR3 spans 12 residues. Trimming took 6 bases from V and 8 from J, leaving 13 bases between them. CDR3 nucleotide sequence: TGTGCCAGCAGTCAACCCCCCCGGGGCTACACCTTC. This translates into CASSQPPRGYTF.

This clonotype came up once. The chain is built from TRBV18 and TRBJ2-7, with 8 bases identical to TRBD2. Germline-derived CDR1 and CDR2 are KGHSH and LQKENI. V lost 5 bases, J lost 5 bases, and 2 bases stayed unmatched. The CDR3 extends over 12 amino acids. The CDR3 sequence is CASSSGGDEQYF. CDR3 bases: TGTGCCAGCTCATCCGGGGGGGACGAGCAGTACTTC. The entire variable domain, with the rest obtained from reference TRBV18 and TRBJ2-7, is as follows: NAGVMQNPRHLVRRRGQEARLRCSPMKGHSHVYWYRQLPEEGLKFMVYLQKENIIDESGMPKERFSAEFPKEGPSILRIQQVVRGDSAAYFCASSSGGDEQYFGPGTRLTVT.

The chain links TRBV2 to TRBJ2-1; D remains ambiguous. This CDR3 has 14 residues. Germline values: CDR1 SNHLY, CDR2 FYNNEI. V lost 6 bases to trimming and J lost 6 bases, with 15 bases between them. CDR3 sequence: CASRTYLTSNEQFF. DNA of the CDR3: TGTGCCAGCAGGACCTACTTGACCTCCAATGAGCAGTTCTTC.

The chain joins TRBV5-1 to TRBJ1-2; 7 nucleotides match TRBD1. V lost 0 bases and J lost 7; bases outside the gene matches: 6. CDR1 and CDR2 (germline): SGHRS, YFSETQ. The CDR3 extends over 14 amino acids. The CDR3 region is CASSLAQTGSGYTF. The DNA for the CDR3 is TGCGCCAGCAGCTTGGCTCAGACAGGGAGTGGCTACACCTTC.

The CDR3 loop reads CASSYSGPQGVYGYTF. Here the CDR3 DNA reads TGTGCCAGCAGTTACTCCGGGCCCCAAGGGGTCTATGGCTACACCTTC. The chain has TRBV6-5 and TRBJ1-2; maybe TRBD1 (5 bases). The CDR3 has 16 residues. CDR1 and CDR2 from the germline V gene are MNHEY and SVGAGI. The germline V and J ends were trimmed by 0 bases and 4 bases, with 15 bases remaining between them.

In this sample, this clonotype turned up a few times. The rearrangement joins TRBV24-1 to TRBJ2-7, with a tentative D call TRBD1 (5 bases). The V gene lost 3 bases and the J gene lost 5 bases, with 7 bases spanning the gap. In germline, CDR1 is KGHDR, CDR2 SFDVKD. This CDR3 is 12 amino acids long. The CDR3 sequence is CATSDVTDEQYF. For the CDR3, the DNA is TGTGCCACCAGTGATGTGACAGACGAGCAGTACTTC.

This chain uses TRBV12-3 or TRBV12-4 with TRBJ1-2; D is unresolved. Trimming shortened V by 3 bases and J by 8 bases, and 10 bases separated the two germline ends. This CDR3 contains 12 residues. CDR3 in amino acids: CASSFTNSGYTF. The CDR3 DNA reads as TGTGCCAGCAGTTTTACGAACTCCGGCTACACCTTC.

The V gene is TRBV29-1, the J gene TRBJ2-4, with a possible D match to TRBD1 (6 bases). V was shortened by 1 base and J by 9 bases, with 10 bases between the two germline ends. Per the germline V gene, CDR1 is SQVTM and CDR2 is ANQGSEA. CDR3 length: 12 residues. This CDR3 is CSVEGRGGIQYF. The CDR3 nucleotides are TGCAGCGTTGAAGGCAGGGGTGGCATTCAGTACTTC.

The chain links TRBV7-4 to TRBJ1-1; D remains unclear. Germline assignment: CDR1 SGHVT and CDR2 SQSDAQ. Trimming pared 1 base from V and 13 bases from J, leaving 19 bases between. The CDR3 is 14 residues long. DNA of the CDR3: TGTGCCAGCAGCTTAGGATTAGGAACACTGAAGCTTTTCTTT. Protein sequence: CASSLGLGTLKLFF.

CDR3 nucleotides: TGTGCCAGCAGCTTCAAGACAGGGCTAGATACGCAGTATTTT. This translates into CASSFKTGLDTQYF. The rearrangement joins TRBV27 to TRBJ2-3; 7 bases line up with TRBD1. The CDR3 consists of 14 residues. J was trimmed by 5 bases and V by 6 bases; bases with no gene match: 8. CDR1 MNHEY and CDR2 SMNVEV come from the germline V gene (reference sequence).

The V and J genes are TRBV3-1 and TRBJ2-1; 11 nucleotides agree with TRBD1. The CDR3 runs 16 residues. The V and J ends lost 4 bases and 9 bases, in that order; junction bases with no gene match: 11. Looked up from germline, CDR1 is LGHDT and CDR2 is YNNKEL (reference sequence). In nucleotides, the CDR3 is TGTGCCAGCAGCCGGAGCAGCGGACAGGGGGCGTTTGAGCAGTTCTTC. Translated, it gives CASSRSSGQGAFEQFF.

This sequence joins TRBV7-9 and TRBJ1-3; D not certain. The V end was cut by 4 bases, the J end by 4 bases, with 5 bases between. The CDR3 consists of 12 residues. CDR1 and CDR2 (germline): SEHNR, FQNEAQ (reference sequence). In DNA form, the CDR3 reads TGTGCCAGCAGCTCTATCGGAAACACCATATATTTT. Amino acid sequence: CASSSIGNTIYF.